These 2 T cell receptor beta chains were all obtained from the same sample, sequenced in a study of Ad26.COV2.S vaccination and SARS-CoV-2 variants. The treatment is: roughly 18 received Ad26.COV2.S at low or high dose, single or two shots; roughly 5 received placebo; per-sample allocation not given. The study sampled participants on day 63 after the first vaccine or placebo injection. Assay used: immunoSEQ multiplex PCR; TCRdb lists only in-frame clones, some missing. The table shows about 350,000 clones, with 75% to 90% occurring only once. The input for sequencing was peripheral blood, taken in a trial of Ad26.COV2.S vaccine versus placebo. All receptors derive from a person between 18 and 60 years old who received the Ad26.COV2.S COVID-19 vaccine or a placebo.

The CDR3 loop is CASSSLAATNTGELFF. CDR3 nucleotides: TGTGCCAGCAGCTCCCTCGCGGCAACGAACACCGGGGAGCTGTTTTTT. The chain couples TRBV7-9 to TRBJ2-2; D call uncertain. The CDR3 is 16 residues long. V dropped 4 bases and J dropped 0 bases, with 12 bases sitting between them. The germline CDR1 and CDR2 sequences are SEHNR and FQNEAQ (reference sequence).

This chain links TRBV5-4 with TRBJ2-1; 15 bases agree with TRBD2. The V and J ends lost 2 bases and 9 bases, in that order; junction bases with no gene match: 3. Germline CDR1 is SGHNT and CDR2 is YYREEE (reference sequence). This CDR3 is built from 15 residues. CDR3 nucleotides: TGTGCCAGCAGCTTAGGACTAGCGGGGGGGATTGAGCAGTTCTTC. It yields the protein CASSLGLAGGIEQFF.